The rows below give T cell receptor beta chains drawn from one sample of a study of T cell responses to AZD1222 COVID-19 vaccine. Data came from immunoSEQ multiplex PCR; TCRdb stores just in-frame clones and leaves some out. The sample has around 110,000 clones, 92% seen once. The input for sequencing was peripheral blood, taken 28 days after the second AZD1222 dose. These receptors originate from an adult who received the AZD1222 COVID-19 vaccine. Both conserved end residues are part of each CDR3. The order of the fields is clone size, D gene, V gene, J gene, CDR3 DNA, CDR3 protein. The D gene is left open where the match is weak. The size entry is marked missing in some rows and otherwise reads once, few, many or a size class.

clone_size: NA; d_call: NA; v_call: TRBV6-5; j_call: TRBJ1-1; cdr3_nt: TGTGCCAGCAGTTACGTTGGCCCCCTGACTGAAGCTTTCTTT; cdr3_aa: CASSYVGPLTEAFF
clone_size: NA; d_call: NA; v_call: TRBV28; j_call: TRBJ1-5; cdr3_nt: TGTGCCAGCGACCGGGTGAATCAGCCCCAGCATTTT; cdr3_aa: CASDRVNQPQHF
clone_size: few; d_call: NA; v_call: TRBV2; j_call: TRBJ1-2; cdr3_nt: TGTGCCAGCAGTGAAGCAGGGAAAGGGGCTAACTATGGCTACACCTTC; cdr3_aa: CASSEAGKGANYGYTF
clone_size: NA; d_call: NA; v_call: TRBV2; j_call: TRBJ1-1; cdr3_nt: TGTGCCAGCGGGCTCATTACTGAAGCTTTCTTT; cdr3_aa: CASGLITEAFF
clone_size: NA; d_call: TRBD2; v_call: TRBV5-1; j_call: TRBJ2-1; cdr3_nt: TGCGCCAGCAGCGGAGGACTAGCGGGCCCTGAGCAGTTCTTC; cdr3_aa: CASSGGLAGPEQFF
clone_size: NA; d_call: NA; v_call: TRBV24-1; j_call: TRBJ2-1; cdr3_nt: TGTGCCACCAGTGATTTTGTGGCAGCCTCGGGGAATGAGCAGTTCTTC; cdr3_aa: CATSDFVAASGNEQFF
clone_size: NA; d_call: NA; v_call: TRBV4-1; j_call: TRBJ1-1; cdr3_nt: TGCGCCAGCAGCCAAGTGACTGGACAGCCACTTTTTGGGACTGAAGCTTTCTTT; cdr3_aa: CASSQVTGQPLFGTEAFF
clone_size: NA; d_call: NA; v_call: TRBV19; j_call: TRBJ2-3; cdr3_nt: TGTGCCAGTAGCCTCTTGGGGGCAGATACGCAGTATTTT; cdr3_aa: CASSLLGADTQYF
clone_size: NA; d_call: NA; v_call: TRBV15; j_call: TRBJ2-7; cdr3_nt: TGTGCCACCAGCAGAGATCTTGACTACGAGCAGTACTTC; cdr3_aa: CATSRDLDYEQYF
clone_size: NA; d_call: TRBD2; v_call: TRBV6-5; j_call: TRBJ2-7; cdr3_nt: TGTGCCAGCAGGTCTACTAGCGGGAGCTCCTACGAGCAGTACTTC; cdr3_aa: CASRSTSGSSYEQYF
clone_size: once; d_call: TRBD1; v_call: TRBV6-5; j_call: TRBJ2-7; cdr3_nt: TGTGCCAGCAGCAGGACAGGTTTGCGAGTCGACGAGCAGTACTTC; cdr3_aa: CASSRTGLRVDEQYF
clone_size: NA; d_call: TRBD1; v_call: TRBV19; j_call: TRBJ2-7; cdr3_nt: TGTGCCAGTAGCATCACCGGGACAGGGCGCTACGAGCAGTACTTC; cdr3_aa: CASSITGTGRYEQYF
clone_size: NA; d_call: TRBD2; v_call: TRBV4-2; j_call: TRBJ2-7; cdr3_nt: TGTGCCAGCAGCCAACGACTAGCGGGTTATGAGCAGTACTTC; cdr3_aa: CASSQRLAGYEQYF
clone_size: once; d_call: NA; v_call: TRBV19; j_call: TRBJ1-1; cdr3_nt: TGTGCCAGTAGTGGGGCAGTGCGGGCTTTCTTT; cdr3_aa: CASSGAVRAFF
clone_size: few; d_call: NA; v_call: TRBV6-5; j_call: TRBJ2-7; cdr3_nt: TGTGCCAGCAGTTACTCAACGGGAGTCCACGAGCAGTACTTC; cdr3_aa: CASSYSTGVHEQYF
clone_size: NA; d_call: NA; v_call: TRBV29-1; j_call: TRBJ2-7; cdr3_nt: TGCAGCGTTGAAGGGGGTAGGGACGGAACCTACGAGCAGTACTTC; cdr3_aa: CSVEGGRDGTYEQYF
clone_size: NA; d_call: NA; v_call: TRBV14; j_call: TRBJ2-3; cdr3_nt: TGTGCCAGCAGCCAAGACACACGGTCTGGGTTAGATACGCAGTATTTT; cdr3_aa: CASSQDTRSGLDTQYF
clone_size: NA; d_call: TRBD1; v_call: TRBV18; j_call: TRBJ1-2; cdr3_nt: TGTGCCAGCTCGCGAGATGCCGGGACAGGGAGGACTGGCTACACCTTC; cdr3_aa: CASSRDAGTGRTGYTF
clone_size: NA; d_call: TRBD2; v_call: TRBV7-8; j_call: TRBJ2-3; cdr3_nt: TGTGCCAGCAGCTTAGAGGGGACTAGCGGGGACGAGGATACGCAGTATTTT; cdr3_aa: CASSLEGTSGDEDTQYF
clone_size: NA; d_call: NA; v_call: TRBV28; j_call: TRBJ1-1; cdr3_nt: TGTGCCAGCAGTCTCTCAACTGGGCAAAAGAACACTGAAGCTTTCTTT; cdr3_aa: CASSLSTGQKNTEAFF
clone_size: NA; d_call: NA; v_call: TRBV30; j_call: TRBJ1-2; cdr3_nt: TGTGCCTGGAGTGTCTCGGGGGGCTACACCTTC; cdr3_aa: CAWSVSGGYTF
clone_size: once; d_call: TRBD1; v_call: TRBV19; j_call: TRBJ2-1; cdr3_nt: TGTGCCAGTAGTGAAGGGACAGGGGTTTTGCATGAGCAGTTCTTC; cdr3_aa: CASSEGTGVLHEQFF
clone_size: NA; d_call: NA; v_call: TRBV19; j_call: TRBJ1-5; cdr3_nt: TGTGCCAGTAGTATAGCTCAGGGGTTCGGTCAGCCCCAGCATTTT; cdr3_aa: CASSIAQGFGQPQHF
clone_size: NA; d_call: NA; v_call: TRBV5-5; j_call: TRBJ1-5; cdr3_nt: TGTGCCAGCAGCCCGGGAGGGCACCCTAATAGCAATCAGCCCCAGCATTTT; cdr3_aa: CASSPGGHPNSNQPQHF
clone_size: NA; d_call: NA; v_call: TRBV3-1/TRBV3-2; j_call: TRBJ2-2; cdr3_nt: TGTGCCAGCAGCCAAGGTCCCGGCAGTGGGCTGTTTTTT; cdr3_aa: CASSQGPGSGLFF
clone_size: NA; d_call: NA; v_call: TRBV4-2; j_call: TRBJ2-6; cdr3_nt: TGTGCCAGCAGCCAAGGTCCGGGCTCTGGGGCCAACGTCCTGACTTTC; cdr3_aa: CASSQGPGSGANVLTF
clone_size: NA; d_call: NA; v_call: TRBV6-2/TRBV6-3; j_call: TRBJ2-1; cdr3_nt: TGTGCCAGCAGTAAAACGATGCCGGGACCCCGCTCCTACAATGAGCAGTTCTTC; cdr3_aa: CASSKTMPGPRSYNEQFF
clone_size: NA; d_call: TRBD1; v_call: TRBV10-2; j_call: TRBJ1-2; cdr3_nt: TGCGCCAGCAGTGAGATGGCAGGGGGAGGCTACACCTTC; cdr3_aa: CASSEMAGGGYTF
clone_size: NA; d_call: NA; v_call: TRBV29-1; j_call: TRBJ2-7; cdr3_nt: TGCAGCGTTGTTGTTTCGGCAGGGGAGTACGAGCAGTACTTC; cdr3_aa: CSVVVSAGEYEQYF
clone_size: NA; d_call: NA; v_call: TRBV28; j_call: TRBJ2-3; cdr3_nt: TGTGCCAGCAGTTTCCTCCCTGAAGGGTCGGTTTCCCTCACAGATACGCAGTATTTT; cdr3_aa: CASSFLPEGSVSLTDTQYF
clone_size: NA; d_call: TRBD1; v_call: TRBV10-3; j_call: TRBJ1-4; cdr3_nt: TGTGCCATCAGTGAGTCAGCAGGGGGAGGGGAAAAACTGTTTTTT; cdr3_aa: CAISESAGGGEKLFF
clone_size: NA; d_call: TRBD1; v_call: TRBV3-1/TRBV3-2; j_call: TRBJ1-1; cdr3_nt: TGTGCCAGCAGCCCACAGGGGTATGGGATCACTGAAGCTTTCTTT; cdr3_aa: CASSPQGYGITEAFF
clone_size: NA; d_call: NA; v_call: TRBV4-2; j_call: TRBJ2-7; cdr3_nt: TGTGCCAGCAGCCAAGAGAAACAGGGCAGCGGGACGTCCTACGAGCAGTACTTC; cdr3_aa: CASSQEKQGSGTSYEQYF
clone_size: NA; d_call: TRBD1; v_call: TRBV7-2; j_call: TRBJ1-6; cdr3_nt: TGTGCCAGCAGCCAGACAGGGGCCTCACCCCTCCACTTT; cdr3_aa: CASSQTGASPLHF
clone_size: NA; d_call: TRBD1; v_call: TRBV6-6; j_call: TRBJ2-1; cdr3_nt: TGTGCCAGCAGTGACAGGGGGGTGGTGCATGAGCAGTTCTTC; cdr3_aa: CASSDRGVVHEQFF
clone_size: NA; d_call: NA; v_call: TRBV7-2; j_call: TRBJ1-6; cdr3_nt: TGTGCCAGCAGCCCACGGCGGCGCCAGCCCAATTCACCCCTCCACTTT; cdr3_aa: CASSPRRRQPNSPLHF
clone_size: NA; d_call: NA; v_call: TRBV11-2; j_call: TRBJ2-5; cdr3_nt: TGTGCCAGCAGCCTTCCTCGGTTGGGAGAGACCCAGTACTTC; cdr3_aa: CASSLPRLGETQYF
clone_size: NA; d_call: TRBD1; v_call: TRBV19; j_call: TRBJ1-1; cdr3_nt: TGTGCCAGTAGCGTCTACCAACAGGGGCGGACTGAAGCTTTCTTT; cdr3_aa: CASSVYQQGRTEAFF
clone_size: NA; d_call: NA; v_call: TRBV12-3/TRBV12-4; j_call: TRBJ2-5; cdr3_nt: TGTGCCAGCAGCAACCAAGAGACCCAGTACTTC; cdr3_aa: CASSNQETQYF
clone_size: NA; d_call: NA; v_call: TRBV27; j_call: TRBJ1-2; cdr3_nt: TGTGCCAGCAGTTTATCGAGGGGGTCGGCTAACTATGGCTACACCTTC; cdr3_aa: CASSLSRGSANYGYTF
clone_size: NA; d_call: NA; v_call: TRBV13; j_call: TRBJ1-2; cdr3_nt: TGTGCCAGCAGCTTAGTTGGCTCGTGGGGCTACACCTTC; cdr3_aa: CASSLVGSWGYTF
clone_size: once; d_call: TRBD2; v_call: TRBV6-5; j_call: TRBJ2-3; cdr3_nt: TGTGCCAGCAGTTACGGGCGGGGGTCAGATACGCAGTATTTT; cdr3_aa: CASSYGRGSDTQYF
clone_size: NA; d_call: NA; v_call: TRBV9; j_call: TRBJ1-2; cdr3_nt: TGTGCCAGCAGCGTGAGCAATAACTATGGCTACACCTTC; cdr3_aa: CASSVSNNYGYTF
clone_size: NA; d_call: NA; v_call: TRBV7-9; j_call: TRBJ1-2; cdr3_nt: TGTGCCAGCAGCTTAGGCCCTACCTATGGCTACACCTTC; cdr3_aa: CASSLGPTYGYTF
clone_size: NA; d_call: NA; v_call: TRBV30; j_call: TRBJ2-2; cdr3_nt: TGTGCCTGGAGGTATAACACCGGGGAGCTGTTTTTT; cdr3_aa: CAWRYNTGELFF
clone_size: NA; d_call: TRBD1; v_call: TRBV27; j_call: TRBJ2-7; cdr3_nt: TGTGCCAGCAGTTTCTACTCAGGGGGTACTCCTTACGAGCAGTACTTC; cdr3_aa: CASSFYSGGTPYEQYF
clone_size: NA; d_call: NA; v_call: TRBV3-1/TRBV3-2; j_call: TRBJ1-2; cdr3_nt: TGTGCCAGCAGCCGGGACCCGACAGGAACTTATGGCTACACCTTC; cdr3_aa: CASSRDPTGTYGYTF
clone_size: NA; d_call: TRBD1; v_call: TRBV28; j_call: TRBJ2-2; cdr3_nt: TGTGCCAGCAGTTCCCCGGGACAGGGGGGCCTCCGCCCCGGGGAGCTGTTTTTT; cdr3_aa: CASSSPGQGGLRPGELFF
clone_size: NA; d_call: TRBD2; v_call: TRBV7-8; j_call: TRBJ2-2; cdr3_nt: TGTGCCAGCAGCTCCAGCGGGAGAATCACCGGGGAGCTGTTTTTT; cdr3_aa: CASSSSGRITGELFF
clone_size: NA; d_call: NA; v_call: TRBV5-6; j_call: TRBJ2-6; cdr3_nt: TGTGCCAGTCTGCGGGGGTCAGGGGTCTCTGGGGCCAACGTCCTGACTTTC; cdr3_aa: CASLRGSGVSGANVLTF
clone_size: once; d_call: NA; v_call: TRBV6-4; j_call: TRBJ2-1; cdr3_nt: TGTGCCAGCAGTGACGGAGGCGCCTCCAATGAGCAGTTCTTC; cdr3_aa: CASSDGGASNEQFF
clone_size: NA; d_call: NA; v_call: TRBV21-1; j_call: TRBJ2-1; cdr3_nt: TGTGCCAGCAGCAGCATTTCAGGGGGCCCCTACAATGAGCAGTTCTTC; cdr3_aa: CASSSISGGPYNEQFF
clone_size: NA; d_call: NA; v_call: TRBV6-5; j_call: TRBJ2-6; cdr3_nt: TGTGCCAGCAGTTACGTCGCTGGGGCCAACGTCCTGACTTTC; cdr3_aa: CASSYVAGANVLTF
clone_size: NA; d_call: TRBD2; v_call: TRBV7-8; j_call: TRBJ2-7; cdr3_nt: TGTGCCAGCAGCGAAGGGACTAGCGGAGGGTACGAGCAGTACTTC; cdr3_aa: CASSEGTSGGYEQYF
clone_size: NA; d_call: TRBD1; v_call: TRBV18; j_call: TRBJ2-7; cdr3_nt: TGTGCCAGCTCACTCACGGACAGGGTCGCCGAGCAGTACTTC; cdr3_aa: CASSLTDRVAEQYF
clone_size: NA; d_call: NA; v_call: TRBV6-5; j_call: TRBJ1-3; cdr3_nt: TGTGCCAGCAGTCCCTCATGGACGAGTGGAAACACCATATATTTT; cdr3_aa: CASSPSWTSGNTIYF
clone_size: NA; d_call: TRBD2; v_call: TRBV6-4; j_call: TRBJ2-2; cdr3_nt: TGTGCCAGCAGTGACGGGGATAGCGGGTCCGGGGAGCTGTTTTTT; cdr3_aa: CASSDGDSGSGELFF